This TCR beta chain was documented in a study of beta chain features in type 1 diabetes. Post-sort purity exceeded 98% for all sorted populations. This clone was detected a few times. Its antigen is unidentified. What was sequenced were expressed TCRB transcripts, since all of the isolated RNA had been reverse transcribed. Sequencing used immunoSEQ multiplex PCR; TCRdb keeps in-frame clones, though not all of them. This sample has about 230,000 clones, with about 10% found just once. Study-level points and caveats: The question of HLA type influencing TCRB rearrangement was one that remained unresolved here. Shorter TCRB CDR3s, moderately but significantly so, marked every one of the four CD4+ subsets in Type 1 diabetes patients.

Input material: naive CD4+ T cells from blood. The source of this sequence is a woman younger than 35 in good health.

The CDR3 protein is CAWSKGGTYEAFF. DNA for the CDR3: TGTGCCTGGAGTAAAGGGGGAACTTATGAAGCTTTCTTT. The chain carries TRBV30 and TRBJ1-1; perhaps TRBD1 as D (6 bases). CDR1 and CDR2 from the germline V gene are GTSNPN and SVGIG (reference sequence). CDR3 length: 13 amino acids. Deletions cut 2 bases from V and 7 bases from J, with 14 bases between.